Below are 29 T cell receptor beta chains sequenced from a single sample in a study of cytomegalovirus exposure and HLA in healthy donors. 13 Jbeta primers and 60 Vbeta primers were used for the PCR. The protocol was immunoSEQ multiplex PCR, while the TCRdb copy is restricted to in-frame clones and leaves out a portion. Among about 150,000 clones listed, roughly 88% were seen once. The sequenced material came from PBMCs. These receptors were collected from a woman in her forties in good health and CMV-seronegative.

The V call is TRBV6-5, the J call TRBJ1-2, with 7 bases identical to TRBD1. From germline, CDR1 is MNHEY and CDR2 SVGAGI. The V and J ends lost 0 bases and 3 bases, in that order; junction bases with no gene match: 4. This CDR3 spans 15 amino acids. CDR3 sequence reads: CASSYSYRGDYGYTF. DNA of the CDR3: TGTGCCAGCAGTTACTCATACAGGGGAGACTATGGCTACACCTTC.

The chain combines TRBV5-1 with TRBJ2-7; D perhaps matches TRBD1 (5 bases). This CDR3 comprises 15 residues. The germline gives CDR1 SGHRS, CDR2 YFSETQ. V was clipped by 4 bases and J by 3 bases, with 17 bases between them. As DNA, the CDR3 is TGCGCCAGCAGCCCGGCCCGACAGAGCCTCTACGAGCAGTACTTC. Its protein is CASSPARQSLYEQYF.

The chain uses TRBV10-2 and TRBJ1-5, with TRBD1 as a possible D gene (6 bases). Germline V gene lookup returns CDR1 WSHSY and CDR2 SAAADI. CDR3 length: 15 amino acids. V was clipped by 5 bases and J by 3 bases, with 14 bases between them. CDR3 region: CASSLATGINQPQHF. The CDR3 bases are TGCGCCAGCAGTTTGGCGACAGGCATCAATCAGCCCCAGCATTTT.

V usage is TRBV11-3 and J usage is TRBJ2-1, with 13 bases that match TRBD2. The CDR3 runs to 18 residues. Looked up from germline, CDR1 is SGHNT and CDR2 is YENEEA. V shed 1 base and J 4 bases; nucleotides not matched to a gene: 7. CDR3 residues: CASSLGPRTSGSYNEQFF. The CDR3 DNA reads as TGTGCCAGCAGCTTAGGCCCTAGGACTAGCGGGAGTTACAATGAGCAGTTCTTC.

The V call is TRBV2, the J call TRBJ2-5, with D possibly being TRBD2 (7 bases). V was clipped by 6 bases and J by 3 bases, with 17 bases between them. Germline CDR1 reads SNHLY; CDR2 reads FYNNEI. This CDR3 is built from 15 residues. CDR3 nucleotides: TGTGCCAGCAGGGAACTAGGGGGGAGGGAAGAGACCCAGTACTTC. This translates into CASRELGGREETQYF.

V gene TRBV19 combines with J gene TRBJ2-1; 11 bases map to TRBD2. The V and J ends lost 2 bases and 8 bases, in that order; junction bases with no gene match: 11. This CDR3 is 17 amino acids long. Germline V gene sequence: CDR1 LNHDA, CDR2 SQIVND (reference sequence). CDR3 nucleotides: TGTGCCAGTAGTATACGGACGACTAGCGGGATTGGTGATGAGCAGTTCTTC. This codes for CASSIRTTSGIGDEQFF.

This clone was picked up one time. The rearrangement joins TRBV7-8 to TRBJ2-7; 8 bases are shared with TRBD2. J gave up 4 bases and V 7 bases, and 12 bases lay outside the gene matches. This CDR3 region has 15 residues. Per germline, CDR1 SGHVS and CDR2 FQNEAQ. CDR3 residues: CASTVRDGRGYEQYF. For the CDR3, the DNA is TGTGCCAGCACCGTCCGGGACGGGAGGGGATACGAGCAGTACTTC.

The CDR3 loop is CASSLSKRNPVDEKLFF. DNA of the CDR3: TGTGCCAGCAGCTTGTCCAAGAGGAATCCCGTGGATGAAAAACTGTTTTTT. V and J are TRBV5-6 and TRBJ1-4, with unresolved D. The ends were cut back, 1 base at V and 6 bases at J, with 19 bases in the middle. Looked up from germline, CDR1 is SGHDT and CDR2 is YYEEEE. The length of the CDR3 is 17 residues.

The rearrangement uses TRBV9 and TRBJ1-4; D not certain. The CDR3 consists of 14 residues. Trimming pared 3 bases from V and 6 bases from J, leaving 12 bases between. CDR1 is SGDLS, CDR2 YYNGEE, per germline. CDR3 protein: CASSGGKRDEKLFF. Here the CDR3 DNA reads TGTGCCAGCAGCGGGGGAAAGAGGGATGAAAAACTGTTTTTT.

The gene calls are TRBV5-4 and TRBJ1-2; 10 nucleotides line up with TRBD1. This CDR3 spans 16 amino acids. CDR1 and CDR2 (germline): SGHNT, YYREEE (reference sequence). J lost 8 bases, V lost 5 bases, and 15 bases had no gene match. This chain's CDR3 is CASRSGGGQGLFGYTF. Written as DNA, the CDR3 is TGTGCCAGCAGATCCGGGGGGGGACAGGGGCTTTTCGGCTACACCTTC.

This clone was detected only once. The chain employs TRBV14 and TRBJ1-2, with D uncertain. The CDR3 covers 14 residues. In germline, CDR1 is SGHDN, CDR2 FVKESK. The ends were cut back, 7 bases at V and 2 bases at J, with 14 bases in the middle. CDR3 in DNA: TGTGCCAGCACCCTTGGACGGAGGAACTATGGCTACACCTTC. Encoded protein: CASTLGRRNYGYTF.

This clone was observed once. The CDR3 DNA follows: TGCGCCAGCAGCCAACAGGCTCTGGATCAGCCCCAGCATTTT. It is translated as CASSQQALDQPQHF. The chain has TRBV4-1 and TRBJ1-5; D remains ambiguous. Looked up from germline, CDR1 is MGHRA and CDR2 is YSYEKL. The length of the CDR3 is 14 residues. The ends were cut back, 2 bases at V and 5 bases at J, with 10 bases in the middle.

V and J are TRBV7-3 and TRBJ2-2, with TRBD2 identical over 9 bases. The germline V gene encodes CDR1 SGHTA and CDR2 FQGTGA. The CDR3 runs to 12 residues. Trimming removed 8 bases from V and 15 bases from J; junction bases left unmatched: 10. Written as DNA, the CDR3 is TGTGCCAGCGGGACTAGCTCATCTGGGTTGTTTTTT. This sequence encodes CASGTSSSGLFF.

The rearrangement uses TRBV5-1 and TRBJ2-2; no reliable D call. The V gene's germline CDR1 is SGHRS and CDR2 YFSETQ. The CDR3 spans 14 residues. V lost 1 base and J 4 bases, leaving 8 bases between the germline ends. CDR3 sequence: CASSLFGSTGELFF. The CDR3 DNA sequence: TGCGCCAGCAGCTTGTTCGGGTCCACCGGGGAGCTGTTTTTT.

The chain links TRBV5-4 to TRBJ1-5; TRBD1 aligns across 9 bases. The CDR3 is 16 amino acids. V lost 4 bases, J lost 2 bases, and 7 bases stayed unmatched. Germline CDR1 reads SGHNT; CDR2 reads YYREEE (reference sequence). The CDR3 nucleotides read TGTGCCAGCAGCCGTACAGGGGGCGAAGGCAATCAGCCCCAGCATTTT. It yields the protein CASSRTGGEGNQPQHF.

V is TRBV10-2 and J is TRBJ2-5; 13 nucleotides align to TRBD2. Germline-derived CDR1 and CDR2 are WSHSY and SAAADI. V gave up 8 bases and J gave up 4 bases; unmatched junction bases: 7. This CDR3 has 15 amino acids. The CDR3 is CASRGLAGIGETQYF. In nucleotides, the CDR3 is TGCGCCAGCCGGGGACTAGCGGGAATTGGAGAGACCCAGTACTTC.

The chain recombines TRBV6-5 with TRBJ2-1, with a weak D call TRBD1 (6 bases). Trimming pared 4 bases from V and 2 bases from J, leaving 12 bases between. Per the germline V gene, CDR1 is MNHEY and CDR2 is SVGAGI. The CDR3 sequence is 15 residues long. This chain's CDR3 is CASSSGTPAYNEQFF. The CDR3 nucleotides read TGTGCCAGCAGTTCCGGGACACCTGCCTACAATGAGCAGTTCTTC.

A single count supports this clone. V and J are TRBV10-3 and TRBJ2-1; 8 bases line up with TRBD2. V lost 6 bases and J lost 6; bases outside the gene matches: 7. Germline CDR1 is ENHRY and CDR2 is SYGVKD. The CDR3 covers 14 residues. The CDR3 nucleotides are TGTGCCATCAGCGGGACGGGAGGGATCAATGAGCAGTTCTTC. Encoded protein: CAISGTGGINEQFF.

This chain links TRBV7-9 with TRBJ2-7, with TRBD1 matching over 7 bases. Germline V gene lookup returns CDR1 SEHNR and CDR2 FQNEAQ (reference sequence). The junction had 5 bases not matched to a gene; V was cut back by 5 bases and J by 7 bases. The CDR3 consists of 12 residues. The CDR3 nucleotides read TGTGCCAGCAGCCCACAGGGGCGAGAGCAGTACTTC. Amino acid sequence: CASSPQGREQYF.

On this clone: Other nucleotide sequences in the sample specify the same CDR3. This chain joins TRBV5-1 and TRBJ2-1; D possibly corresponds to TRBD2 (5 bases). Trimming left V 0 bases short and J 1 base short, with 8 bases between. Germline lookup yields CDR1 SGHRS and CDR2 YFSETQ. This CDR3 has 15 amino acids. The CDR3 region has the DNA TGCGCCAGCAGCTTGGAAGGGAGTTCCTACAATGAGCAGTTCTTC. Protein sequence: CASSLEGSSYNEQFF.

Here the CDR3 DNA reads TGTGCCAGCGGGTCGGGGGGGTCTAACTATGGCTACACCTTC. Translating gives CASGSGGSNYGYTF. This chain links TRBV6-1 with TRBJ1-2, with a weak D call TRBD1 (5 bases). The V gene lost 8 bases and the J gene lost 0 bases, with 13 bases spanning the gap. There are 14 residues in the CDR3. Germline V gives CDR1 MNHNS, CDR2 SASEGT.

V and J are TRBV27 and TRBJ2-5; D gene uncertain. This CDR3 contains 13 residues. V shed 2 bases and J shed 4 bases, with 8 bases lying between them. Germline CDR1 MNHEY, CDR2 SMNVEV (reference sequence). CDR3 nucleotide sequence: TGTGCCAGCAGTTTAGGGTGGGCAGAGACCCAGTACTTC. Its translation: CASSLGWAETQYF.

The DNA for the CDR3 is TGTGCCAGCAGCTTGGGACAGTCCCTCTACGAGCAGTACTTC. Its protein is CASSLGQSLYEQYF. The chain has TRBV5-4 and TRBJ2-7; D is perhaps TRBD1 (5 bases). The V gene lost 0 bases and the J gene lost 3 bases, with 10 bases spanning the gap. The CDR3 runs to 14 residues. CDR1 SGHNT and CDR2 YYREEE come from the germline V gene (reference sequence).

The gene calls are TRBV7-4 and TRBJ2-1, with 10 bases matching TRBD2. Germline values: CDR1 SGHVT, CDR2 SQSDAQ. V lost 0 bases and J lost 5; bases outside the gene matches: 16. The CDR3 has 20 amino acids. The chain's CDR3 is CASSLAFGEVAGGRNNEQFF. The CDR3 DNA sequence: TGTGCCAGCAGCTTAGCCTTCGGGGAAGTAGCGGGAGGTCGCAACAATGAGCAGTTCTTC.

The V and J genes are TRBV7-2 and TRBJ2-3; D uncertain. V was shortened by 2 bases and J by 3 bases, with 12 bases between the two germline ends. The CDR3 consists of 15 residues. Germline CDR1 is SGHTA and CDR2 is FQGNSA. The CDR3 protein is CASSLSLVQTDTQYF. DNA of the CDR3: TGTGCCAGCAGCTTATCCCTCGTGCAGACAGATACGCAGTATTTT.

The chain couples TRBV11-3 to TRBJ2-4; D is possibly TRBD1 (5 bases). Between the trimmed V and J ends, which lost 5 bases and 0 bases, there was a span of 11 bases. The length of the CDR3 is 15 residues. The V gene's germline CDR1 is SGHNT and CDR2 YENEEA. The CDR3 loop is CASSPSDIAKNIQYF. For the CDR3, the DNA is TGTGCCAGCAGCCCATCGGACATAGCCAAAAACATTCAGTACTTC.

The chain links TRBV4-1 to TRBJ2-1; no clear D gene. The germline V and J ends were trimmed by 0 bases and 4 bases, with 16 bases remaining between them. CDR1 and CDR2 from the germline V gene are MGHRA and YSYEKL. CDR3 length: 17 residues. CDR3 DNA: TGCGCCAGCAGCCAAGATCCGGCCGGCCGAGGTTACAATGAGCAGTTCTTC. Translating it yields CASSQDPAGRGYNEQFF.

V and J are TRBV11-3 and TRBJ2-2; 7 nucleotides agree with TRBD2. CDR1 SGHNT and CDR2 YENEEA come from the germline V gene. CDR3 length: 17 amino acids. Trimming at V came to 0 bases and at J to 4 bases, leaving 8 bases not matched to a gene. The CDR3 nucleotides read TGTGCCAGCAGCTTAGAGTTCTGGCGGGAGTTCACCGGGGAGCTGTTTTTT. As protein: CASSLEFWREFTGELFF.

This clone was recorded once. V and J are TRBV5-1 and TRBJ1-3; D possibly corresponds to TRBD1 (5 bases). This CDR3 has 17 amino acids. Germline CDR1 is SGHRS and CDR2 is YFSETQ. The V end lost 0 bases, the J end lost 0 bases, and 13 bases lay between the germline ends. The CDR3: CASSLVGVINSGNTIYF. In DNA, the CDR3 is TGCGCCAGCAGCTTGGTAGGGGTCATTAACTCTGGAAACACCATATATTTT.